This T cell receptor (beta chain) was observed in a study of T cell responses to AZD1222 COVID-19 vaccine. Overall study results and limits: The sample set comprised mostly white British donors with more females, and clonal diversity was possibly underestimated.

Repertoires were generated with immunoSEQ multiplex PCR, while TCRdb's copy carries only in-frame clones and drops some. This table has approximately 120,000 clones, around 87% appearing once. This CDR3 comprises 17 residues. The germline V gene has CDR1 LNHDA and CDR2 SQIVND (reference sequence). V was clipped by 3 bases and J by 0 bases, with 17 bases between them. Concerning this clone itself: The target antigen is unknown.

The chain couples TRBV19 to TRBJ1-1; perhaps TRBD1 as D (6 bases). The sequencing here drew on peripheral blood, taken 28 days after the second AZD1222 dose. The sequence derives from an adult who received the AZD1222 COVID-19 vaccine. CDR3 DNA: TGTGCCAGTAGTATTCCCGTCATCAGGGGCTTGAACACTGAAGCTTTCTTT. Amino acids: CASSIPVIRGLNTEAFF.